This T cell receptor beta chain came from a study of T cells in localized non-small cell lung cancer. Study observations and caveats: Elevated circulating T cell density in blood was associated with longer overall survival. Adjacent uninvolved lung tissue had the highest T cell clonality, exceeding tumor. Adjacent lung held a median roughly 50 of the top 100 tumor clones.

Trimming took 0 bases from V and 6 from J, leaving 6 bases between them. CDR3 size: 11 residues. Looked up from germline, CDR1 is GTSNPN and CDR2 is SVGIG (reference sequence). Regarding this clone: Its antigen is not known.

Sequencing was performed with immunoSEQ multiplex PCR; in TCRdb, only in-frame clones are kept and a portion is missing. The sample includes around 29,000 clones, less than 95% of them seen just once. The J gene is TRBJ2-7, the V gene TRBV30; D not resolved. This specimen consisted of peripheral blood, obtained before any cancer treatment. The receptor was isolated from a female donor over 55 with stage I lung adenocarcinoma. The CDR3 DNA reads as TGTGCCTGGAGTGTACTGGGCGAGCAGTACTTC. Residues: CAWSVLGEQYF.